The sequence of this TCR beta chain was determined in a study of CD8+ T cells in alopecia areata. The sequencing template was cDNA reverse transcribed from extracted RNA. Data came from immunoSEQ multiplex PCR; TCRdb stores just in-frame clones and leaves some out. The table records 200,000 to 250,000 clones, less than 45% of them present only once. The study's findings and limits: In lesional scalp, particularly from alopecia totalis/universalis, clonality was higher than in normal scalp.

This clone was recorded a few times. Its specificity is unknown. Treatment of the sample: oral pan-JAK inhibitor, 5-10 mg twice daily. The CDR3 runs to 14 residues. From germline, CDR1 is MGHRA and CDR2 YSYEKL. V lost 1 base and J lost 8; bases outside the gene matches: 4. The V gene is TRBV4-1, the J gene TRBJ1-2, with TRBD1 matching over 10 bases. The material sequenced was CD4+ T cells sorted from blood, taken around week 31, from a patient treated with tofacitinib. This receptor was obtained from a human donor with alopecia areata. CDR3 bases: TGCGCCAGCAGCCAAGGGACAGGGGGTCGCGGCTACACCTTC. Protein sequence: CASSQGTGGRGYTF.